This T cell receptor beta chain was captured by sequencing in a study of Ad26.COV2.S vaccination and SARS-CoV-2 variants (dated by TCRdb to about 2021). In terms of the full investigation: Vaccine-arm donors came from COV1001, a multicentre, randomized, double-blind, placebo-controlled phase I-IIa trial of Ad26.COV2.S in healthy adults. TCRbeta repertoire sequencing was used to assess the specificity and breadth of SARS-CoV-2-reactive T cell receptors after Ad26.COV2.S vaccination. Throughout the experiments and outcome assessment, investigators stayed blinded to trial group allocation. Ad26.COV2.S was administered intramuscularly at 5 x 10^10 or 1 x 10^11 viral particles, either as a single shot or as two shots given 56 days apart. Trial participants were randomized into five groups of five: low-dose or high-dose Ad26.COV2.S given once or twice, or placebo on both occasions. The TCR-sequenced set comprised roughly 30 samples: some 20 Ad26.COV2.S vaccine recipients, 5 placebo recipients and 8 SARS-CoV-2 convalescent individuals.

This specimen's treatment or condition label, interpreted: roughly 19 received Ad26.COV2.S at low or high dose, single or two shots; about 5 received placebo; per-sample allocation not given. Repertoires of vaccine and placebo recipients were sequenced from samples taken on day 63 after the first injection. Cohort 1b enrolled about two dozen adults aged 18-55 years at a single site in Boston, USA, between 29 July and 7 August 2020. As a vaccine, Ad26.COV2.S was a replication-incompetent adenovirus type 26 vector that expressed a prefusion-stabilized SARS-CoV-2 spike protein derived from the original Wuhan strain. The immunoSEQ Assay was the method used to sequence TCRbeta CDR3 regions. After extraction, genomic DNA underwent amplification by bias-controlled multiplex PCR, followed by high-throughput sequencing. The original methods were these. To quantify the absolute abundance of every unique TCRbeta CDR3 region, sequences were collapsed and filtered. T cell fraction was estimated by normalizing TCRbeta template counts to usable DNA, with usable DNA measured through amplification of reference genes found in all nucleated cells. Repertoire TCRs were annotated as SARS-CoV-2-specific by exact matching of V gene, CDR3 amino acid sequence and J gene to a known reactive TCR set. The reference SARS-CoV-2 TCR set was derived from MIRA and filtered for enrichment in COVID-19-positive ImmuneCODE repertoires, a step that removed public or cross-reactive TCRs. Using the MIRA antigens, annotated TCRs were further analysed by specific ORF or by position within an ORF. Breadth was defined as annotated unique rearrangements over total unique productive rearrangements; depth was the summed frequency of those rearrangements. Group comparisons of TCR breadth used two-sided Wilcoxon rank-sum tests. This immuneACCESS table, as held by TCRdb, lists in-frame sequences with V and J called but not all clones. Of the missing ones, under half trace to an unresolved V gene in checked studies; the others have no known cause. Clone size and V and J calls were adopted from that table, with D and trimming inferred from the DNA. Counted in this sample were almost 400,000 clones; about nine tenths of them appeared once. The ten largest clones capture 1.5% to 2% of the sample.

Concerning this clone itself: What antigen it recognizes has not been identified. Base quality data are lacking; no much larger clone is found one base away.

Paper-wide results and their limitations: The study was not powered to compare responses between vaccine doses or regimens. Compared with placebo recipients, Ad26.COV2.S recipients showed higher spike-specific TCR breadth (P = 0.0014). Comparable non-spike TCR breadth was observed between vaccine and placebo recipients, consistent with only spike being contained in the vaccine. After vaccination, spike-specific CD8+ and CD4+ T cell responses were reported to show substantial breadth. The authors noted that total T cell responses may have been underestimated by the TCR breadth and depth analyses.

V loses 2 bases of germline sequence and J loses 4 bases, and the interval between the two ends is 14 bases. CDR1 and CDR2 were assigned from the germline V gene as MNHEY and SVGAGI. The CDR3 numbers 15 residues from cysteine through phenylalanine. The kept DNA is CDR3 alone, 45 bases in frame from the first base. The TCR originated in a person between 18 and 60 years old who received the Ad26.COV2.S COVID-19 vaccine or a placebo. The chain is made from TRBV6-5 and TRBJ1-2, with a tentative D gene TRBD1 over 5 matching bases. This specimen consisted of peripheral blood, obtained in a trial of Ad26.COV2.S vaccine versus placebo. The CDR3 loop reads CASSYGIPGTYGYTF. The DNA sequence follows: TGTGCCAGCAGTTACGGTATCCCAGGGACCTATGGCTACACCTTC.